The rows below give T cell receptor beta chains drawn from one sample of a study of regulatory T cells in long-lasting Graves disease. MiXCR, applied by TCRdb to the multiplex PCR reads, yields one record per CDR3 protein. Here the sample spans roughly 360,000 distinct CDR3 sequences, approximately 12% being singletons. The data also belong to a second study, concerning T cells in Graves' hyperthyroidism and ophthalmopathy.

The sequenced sample was peripheral blood mononuclear cells (PBMCs), obtained at new diagnosis, from a patient treated with antithyroid drugs. These receptors originate from a woman under 30 with Graves disease. CDR3s include the opening cysteine and the closing phenylalanine or tryptophan. D genes are given only for firm matches. Clone size appears in some rows only: once, few, many, or a class for an expanded clone.

TRBJ1-1,TRBV20-1,many,TRBD1,TGCAGTGCTAATGAAGGGGGCAGGAACACTGAAGCTTTCTTT,CSANEGGRNTEAFF
TRBJ2-3,TRBV20-1,many,.,TGCAGTGCCTCGAGACAGCTGGGCCGACGGGATACGCAGTATTTT,CSASRQLGRRDTQYF
TRBJ1-2,TRBV4-3,.,TRBD1,TGCGCCAGCAGCCAAGGGAACAGGGGGCGGTATTATGGCTACACCTTC,CASSQGNRGRYYGYTF
TRBJ2-2,TRBV6-2/TRBV6-3,few,TRBD2,TGTGCCAGCACCAACCCGGCGGGGAGCGGGGGGGCCATGTGGTTTGGGGAGCTGTTTTTT,CASTNPAGSGGAMWFGELFF
TRBJ2-7,TRBV28,many,.,TGTGCCAGCAGCGAAACCCCCGGAGTCAACGAGCAGTACTTC,CASSETPGVNEQYF
TRBJ2-7,TRBV7-9,few,TRBD2,TGTGCCAGCAGCCCATCAGGCGGAGGACTAGCGGGAGACGAGCAGTACTTC,CASSPSGGGLAGDEQYF
TRBJ1-2,TRBV2,many,.,TGTGCCAGCCGGGGTTCCTTTGGGCCCGATACCTCCTATGGCTACACCTTC,CASRGSFGPDTSYGYTF
TRBJ2-7,TRBV7-3,many,.,TGTGCCAGCAGCTTACGGGGCTGGACCTCCTACGAGCAGTACTTC,CASSLRGWTSYEQYF
TRBJ2-5,TRBV2,many,.,TGTGCCAGCAGTATGGTCGGCCAAGAGACCCAGTACTTC,CASSMVGQETQYF
TRBJ1-6,TRBV18,.,.,TGTGCCAGCTCGCTGCTCGCTAATTCACCCCTCCACTTT,CASSLLANSPLHF
TRBJ2-3,TRBV5-1,.,.,TGCGCCAGCAGGGACATGAGGACAGATACGCAGTATTTT,CASRDMRTDTQYF
TRBJ1-1,TRBV10-3,many,.,TGTGCCATCAGTGAGTCGAGTAGGGGGAGTGGCACTGAAGCTTTCTTT,CAISESSRGSGTEAFF
TRBJ2-3,TRBV4-1,.,.,TGCGCCAGCAGCCAAGGAAGGGCAAGTTCAGATACGCAGTATTTT,CASSQGRASSDTQYF
TRBJ2-2,TRBV9,few,.,TGTGCCAGCAGCCGAGACAGGTCCGACACCGGGGAGCTGTTTTTT,CASSRDRSDTGELFF
TRBJ1-4,TRBV20-1,many,.,TGCAGTGCGCCCGACCCGGTACATTATGAAAAACTGTTTTTT,CSAPDPVHYEKLFF
TRBJ2-1,TRBV12-3/TRBV12-4,few,.,TGTGCCAGCACCGGCGACACCTACAATGAGCAGTTCTTC,CASTGDTYNEQFF
TRBJ2-5,TRBV27,few,.,TGTGCCAGCAGTCAATACGAGGGTGGGGCCGCAGAGACCCAGTACTTC,CASSQYEGGAAETQYF
TRBJ1-1,TRBV10-3,many,.,TGTGCCATCAGTGAGAGGTGGGAGAACACTGAAGCTTTCTTT,CAISERWENTEAFF
TRBJ2-1,TRBV27,many,TRBD1,TGTGCCAGCAGGCCCGGGGACAGGAGTTCTAATGAGCAGTTCTTC,CASRPGDRSSNEQFF
TRBJ2-1,TRBV3-1,many,TRBD1,TGTGCCAGCAGCCCCGGGACAGGGAATTCCTACAATGAGCAGTTCTTC,CASSPGTGNSYNEQFF
TRBJ2-5,TRBV4-3,many,.,TGCGCCAGCAGCCAAGTTGGGACATCTTCCTGGAGGGGCCAAGAGACCCAGTACTTC,CASSQVGTSSWRGQETQYF
TRBJ2-3,TRBV7-9,.,.,TGTGCCAGCAGCTTCCTGGGGGCGGGAGTCGGGACAGATACGCAGTATTTT,CASSFLGAGVGTDTQYF
TRBJ2-7,TRBV28,many,TRBD2,TGTGCCAGCAGTTTATATCCTTTACCTCAAGCGGGAGGGAACGGCGAGCAGTACTTC,CASSLYPLPQAGGNGEQYF
TRBJ2-2,TRBV10-3,many,.,TGTGCCTCCCAGCCCCAGAACACCGGGGAGCTGTTTTTT,CASQPQNTGELFF
TRBJ2-7,TRBV29-1,few,TRBD2,TGCAGCGTTGAACTAGCGGAGGTTCCTTCCTACGAGCAGTACTTC,CSVELAEVPSYEQYF
TRBJ2-2,TRBV20-1,many,.,TGCAGTGCCCTGATCCTGACCCCCCCCGGACGTGGCACCGGGGAGCTGTTTTTT,CSALILTPPGRGTGELFF
TRBJ2-3,TRBV5-5,.,.,TGTGCCAGCAGCTTGGCCTTGGGGAGATGGACAGATACGCAGTATTTT,CASSLALGRWTDTQYF
TRBJ2-5,TRBV7-2,many,TRBD2,TGTGCCAGCAGCAGGACTAGCGGAGAGACCCAGTACTTC,CASSRTSGETQYF
TRBJ2-1,TRBV11-2,.,TRBD2,TGTGCCAGCAGCTTCCCCACTAGCGGGAGTACCCGGGTGGAGCAGTTCTTC,CASSFPTSGSTRVEQFF
TRBJ2-2,TRBV19,few,.,TGTGCCACCCCACGTGAGACAGAGAACACCGGGGAGCTGTTTTTT,CATPRETENTGELFF
TRBJ2-3,TRBV5-1,.,.,TGTGCCAGCAGCTTCGGAGAGGATACGCAGTATTTT,CASSFGEDTQYF
TRBJ2-1,TRBV12-3/TRBV12-4,many,.,TGTGCCAGCAGTTTATTTGCGGGATCGTATGGCGTGGATGAGCAGTTCTTC,CASSLFAGSYGVDEQFF
TRBJ2-2,TRBV19,many,.,TGTGCCAGTAGTAAGGCTGCTCCCGGGGAGCTGTTTTTT,CASSKAAPGELFF
TRBJ2-5,TRBV24-1,many,.,TGTGCCACCAGTGATAGCAGGGTAAAAGAGACCCAGTACTTC,CATSDSRVKETQYF
TRBJ2-5,TRBV7-9,.,.,TGTGCCAGCAGCGGCACAGGGAACAGCGAGACCCAGTACTTC,CASSGTGNSETQYF
TRBJ2-1,TRBV20-1,.,.,TGCAGTGCCAGCAGCCGAGCCTACAATGAGCAGTTCTTC,CSASSRAYNEQFF
TRBJ2-3,TRBV30,.,TRBD2,TGTGCCTGGAGTGTCCTAGCGGGAGTAGGAACAGATACGCAGTATTTT,CAWSVLAGVGTDTQYF
TRBJ1-6,TRBV28,many,TRBD1,TGTGCCAGCAGTCTAGGCTATCGAGGAGGGGGCGGGTCCTCGACCCCGAATTCACCCCTCCACTTT,CASSLGYRGGGGSSTPNSPLHF
TRBJ2-2,TRBV6-1,many,.,TGTGCCAGCAGTCGAGAGGGGGAGCTGTTTTTT,CASSREGELFF
TRBJ2-3,TRBV15,many,TRBD2,TGTGCCACCAGCAGAGATCGGCCTAGCGGGGGCCCGGGGGATACGCAGTATTTT,CATSRDRPSGGPGDTQYF
TRBJ1-2,TRBV14,few,.,TGTGCCAGCAGCCAAGTTGGAAGAAAATATGGCTACACCTTC,CASSQVGRKYGYTF
TRBJ1-2,TRBV4-1,.,.,TGCGCCAGCAGCCAAGATTTGCCGGATGGCTACACCTTC,CASSQDLPDGYTF
TRBJ1-5,TRBV7-2,many,.,TGTGCCAGCAGCCTCGGGTCGCGGAGCAATCAGCCCCAGCATTTT,CASSLGSRSNQPQHF
TRBJ2-1,TRBV20-1,many,TRBD2,TGCAGTGCTAGGGGGTACCCTCGTCTAGCGGGGCTACACAATGAGCAGTTCTTC,CSARGYPRLAGLHNEQFF
TRBJ1-1,TRBV15,many,.,TGTGCCACCAGCAGAGATCAGGACACTGAAGCTTTCTTT,CATSRDQDTEAFF
TRBJ2-7,TRBV28,many,.,TGTGCCAGCATTCCCGGGACTCTCTCCTACGAGCAGTACTTC,CASIPGTLSYEQYF
TRBJ2-1,TRBV13,many,.,TGTGCCAGCAGCCCAAGGCGCTATGAGCAGTTCTTC,CASSPRRYEQFF
TRBJ2-5,TRBV9,.,TRBD2,TGTGCCAGCAGCGTCGGTCTAGCGGGGGGGGTGGTGGAGACCCAGTACTTC,CASSVGLAGGVVETQYF
TRBJ2-7,TRBV3-1,many,.,TGTGCCAGCAGCCCAGGCGGAGCCGAGCAGTACTTC,CASSPGGAEQYF
TRBJ1-5,TRBV27,.,TRBD1,TGTGCCAGCCCCCGGCAGGGGGAAGATCAGCCCCAGCATTTT,CASPRQGEDQPQHF
TRBJ1-1,TRBV9,many,.,TGTGCCAGCAGCCGGGGGTTCCTGAACACTGAAGCTTTCTTT,CASSRGFLNTEAFF
TRBJ2-7,TRBV13,many,TRBD2,TGTGCCAGCAGCTTGCGGCTAGCGGCTTACTACGAGCAGTACTTC,CASSLRLAAYYEQYF
TRBJ2-1,TRBV10-3,.,.,TGTGCCTCAAAGGAGCCCAACAATGAGCAGTTCTTC,CASKEPNNEQFF
TRBJ1-1,TRBV5-1,.,TRBD1,TGCGCCAGCAGCTCTGGCGGGACAGGCTTCTCTGAAGCTTTCTTT,CASSSGGTGFSEAFF